This T cell receptor beta chain was identified in a study of T cell responses to AZD1222 COVID-19 vaccine. About the research overall: Second doses that came at about 4 or about 12 weeks were put together.

Clones were read by immunoSEQ multiplex PCR, and TCRdb kept only the in-frame ones, dropping some. The table lists about 130,000 clones, approximately 85% of them singletons. V lost 0 bases to trimming and J lost 2 bases, with 10 bases between them. This CDR3 contains 15 residues. The germline CDR1 and CDR2 sequences are MDHEN and SYDVKM. The gene calls are TRBV28 and TRBJ1-1; D might be TRBD1 (5 bases). This sample comprised peripheral blood, obtained on day 0 of AZD1222 vaccination. The receptor comes from an adult in good health. This CDR3 is CASSLWRQGNTEAFF. CDR3 coding DNA: TGTGCCAGCAGTTTATGGAGGCAGGGCAACACTGAAGCTTTCTTT. The complete variable domain, with remaining parts taken from reference TRBV28 and TRBJ1-1, reads DVKVTQSSRYLVKRTGEKVFLECVQDMDHENMFWYRQDPGLGLRLIYFSYDVKMKEKGDIPEGYSVSREKKERFSLILESASTNQTSMYLCASSLWRQGNTEAFFGQGTRLTVV.